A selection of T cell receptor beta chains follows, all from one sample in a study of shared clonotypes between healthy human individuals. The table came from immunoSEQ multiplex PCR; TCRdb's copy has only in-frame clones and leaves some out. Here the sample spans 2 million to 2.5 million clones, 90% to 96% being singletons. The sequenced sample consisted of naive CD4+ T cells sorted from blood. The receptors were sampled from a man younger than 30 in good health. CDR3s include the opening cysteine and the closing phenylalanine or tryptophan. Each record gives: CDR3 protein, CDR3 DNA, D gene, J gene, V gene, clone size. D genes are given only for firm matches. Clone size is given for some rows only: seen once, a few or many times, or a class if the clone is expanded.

CDR3: CASSLAGQGLRTEAFF; DNA: TGTGCCAGCAGCTTGGCGGGACAGGGCCTTAGAACTGAAGCTTTCTTT; D: TRBD1; J: TRBJ1-1; V: TRBV5-4; size: once
CDR3: CASSVGSAGYEQFF; DNA: TGTGCCAGCAGCGTAGGTTCAGCGGGATATGAGCAGTTCTTC; D: TRBD2; J: TRBJ2-1; V: TRBV9; size: NA
CDR3: CASSSTGTGRTGELFF; DNA: TGCGCCAGCAGCTCCACCGGGACAGGGCGCACCGGGGAGCTGTTTTTT; D: TRBD1; J: TRBJ2-2; V: TRBV5-1; size: NA
CDR3: CASSSDATNYGYTF; DNA: TGTGCCAGCAGCTCGGACGCAACCAACTATGGCTACACCTTC; D: NA; J: TRBJ1-2; V: TRBV5-6; size: NA
CDR3: CASTSGGDNEQFF; DNA: TGCGCCAGCACCAGCGGGGGGGACAATGAGCAGTTCTTC; D: TRBD2; J: TRBJ2-1; V: TRBV4-1; size: NA
CDR3: CASSRTGGKRISDGYTF; DNA: TGTGCCAGTAGTAGAACAGGGGGCAAGCGCATTTCGGATGGCTACACCTTC; D: TRBD1; J: TRBJ1-2; V: TRBV19; size: few
CDR3: CASSLQGDYNSPLHF; DNA: TGTGCCAGTAGCCTACAGGGGGACTATAATTCACCCCTCCACTTT; D: TRBD1; J: TRBJ1-6; V: TRBV19; size: NA
CDR3: CASRNGGVNTEAFF; DNA: TGTGCCAGCCGGAATGGGGGGGTGAACACTGAAGCTTTCTTT; D: NA; J: TRBJ1-1; V: TRBV27; size: NA
CDR3: CASSLLAGGLYNEQFF; DNA: TGCGCCAGCAGCTTGCTAGCGGGAGGGCTATACAATGAGCAGTTCTTC; D: TRBD2; J: TRBJ2-1; V: TRBV5-1; size: NA
CDR3: CASSEIQALHF; DNA: TGTGCCAGCAGTGAAATTCAGGCCCTCCACTTT; D: NA; J: TRBJ1-6; V: TRBV2; size: NA
CDR3: CASSLASGVAGNTIYF; DNA: TGTGCCAGCAGCTTAGCGTCAGGGGTAGCTGGAAACACCATATATTTT; D: NA; J: TRBJ1-3; V: TRBV7-6; size: NA
CDR3: CAWSPDSYEQYF; DNA: TGTGCCTGGAGCCCCGATTCCTACGAGCAGTACTTC; D: NA; J: TRBJ2-7; V: TRBV30; size: NA
CDR3: CASGQGVGEKLFF; DNA: TGTGCGTCAGGACAGGGTGTAGGAGAAAAACTGTTTTTT; D: TRBD1; J: TRBJ1-4; V: TRBV10-3; size: NA
CDR3: CASRDRDHTEAFF; DNA: TGTGCCAGCAGAGACCGGGACCACACTGAAGCTTTCTTT; D: NA; J: TRBJ1-1; V: TRBV6-1; size: NA
CDR3: CASSGNRDYGYTF; DNA: TGTGCCAGCAGTGGGAACAGGGACTATGGCTACACCTTC; D: NA; J: TRBJ1-2; V: TRBV6-1; size: NA
CDR3: CASSPSVNTGELFF; DNA: TGTGCCAGCAGCCCGAGCGTGAACACCGGGGAGCTGTTTTTT; D: NA; J: TRBJ2-2; V: TRBV7-9; size: NA
CDR3: CASRDGVNQPQHF; DNA: TGTGCCAGCCGAGACGGTGTGAATCAGCCCCAGCATTTT; D: NA; J: TRBJ1-5; V: TRBV6-6; size: NA
CDR3: CASSHSGAPYNEQFF; DNA: TGTGCCAGCAGCCACTCGGGAGCCCCCTACAATGAGCAGTTCTTC; D: NA; J: TRBJ2-1; V: TRBV7-9; size: once
CDR3: CASSSGGAGNTGELFF; DNA: TGTGCCAGCAGTAGTGGGGGCGCCGGGAACACCGGGGAGCTGTTTTTT; D: NA; J: TRBJ2-2; V: TRBV28; size: NA
CDR3: CASSLEARVNPNGYTF; DNA: TGTGCCAGCAGCTTGGAGGCCAGGGTCAACCCCAATGGCTACACCTTC; D: NA; J: TRBJ1-2; V: TRBV5-8; size: NA
CDR3: CASSLGVIGTGASGANVLTF; DNA: TGCGCCAGCAGCTTGGGGGTGATTGGGACAGGGGCCTCTGGGGCCAACGTCCTGACTTTC; D: TRBD1; J: TRBJ2-6; V: TRBV5-1; size: NA
CDR3: CASSYSSTDQETQYF; DNA: TGTGCCAGCAGTTACTCGTCGACAGATCAAGAGACCCAGTACTTC; D: NA; J: TRBJ2-5; V: TRBV6-6; size: NA
CDR3: CASSQGNGNTIYF; DNA: TGTGCCAGCAGCCAAGGGAATGGAAACACCATATATTTT; D: NA; J: TRBJ1-3; V: TRBV6-5; size: NA
CDR3: CATSRGDSSYEQYF; DNA: TGTGCCACCAGCAGAGGGGACTCTTCCTACGAGCAGTACTTC; D: NA; J: TRBJ2-7; V: TRBV15; size: NA
CDR3: CASSLLMDRYTEAFF; DNA: TGTGCCAGCAGCCTCCTGATGGATCGGTACACTGAAGCTTTCTTT; D: NA; J: TRBJ1-1; V: TRBV7-2; size: once
CDR3: CASSYSDNGYEQYF; DNA: TGTGCCAGCAGTTACTCGGATAATGGCTACGAGCAGTACTTC; D: NA; J: TRBJ2-7; V: TRBV6-6; size: NA
CDR3: CASSFGLAGLSYNEQFF; DNA: TGCGCCAGCAGCTTCGGACTAGCGGGCCTCTCCTACAATGAGCAGTTCTTC; D: TRBD2; J: TRBJ2-1; V: TRBV5-1; size: NA